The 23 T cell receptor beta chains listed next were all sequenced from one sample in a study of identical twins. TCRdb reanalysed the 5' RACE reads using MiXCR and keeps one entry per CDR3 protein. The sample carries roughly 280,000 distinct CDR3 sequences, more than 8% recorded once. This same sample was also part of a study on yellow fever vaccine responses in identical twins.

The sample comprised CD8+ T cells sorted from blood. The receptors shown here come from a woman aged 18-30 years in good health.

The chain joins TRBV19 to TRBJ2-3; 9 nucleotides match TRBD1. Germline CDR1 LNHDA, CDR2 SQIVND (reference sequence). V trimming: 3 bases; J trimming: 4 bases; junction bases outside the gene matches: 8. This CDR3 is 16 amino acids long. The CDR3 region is CASSMDNRGLADTQYF. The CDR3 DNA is TGTGCCAGTAGTATGGACAACAGGGGGCTGGCAGATACGCAGTATTTT.

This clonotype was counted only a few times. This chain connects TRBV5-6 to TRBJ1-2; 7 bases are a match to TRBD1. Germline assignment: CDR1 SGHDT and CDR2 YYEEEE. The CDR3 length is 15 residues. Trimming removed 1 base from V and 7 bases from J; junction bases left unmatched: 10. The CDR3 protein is CASSLTGTEDTGYTF. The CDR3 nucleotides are TGTGCCAGCAGCTTGACCGGGACAGAAGACACTGGCTACACCTTC.

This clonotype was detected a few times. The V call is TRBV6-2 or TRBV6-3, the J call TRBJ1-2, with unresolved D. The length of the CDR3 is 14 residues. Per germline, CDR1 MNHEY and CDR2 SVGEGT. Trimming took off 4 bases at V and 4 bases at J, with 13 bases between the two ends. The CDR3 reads CASSLEDGAYGYTF. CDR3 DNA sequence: TGTGCCAGCAGTTTAGAAGATGGTGCCTATGGCTACACCTTC.

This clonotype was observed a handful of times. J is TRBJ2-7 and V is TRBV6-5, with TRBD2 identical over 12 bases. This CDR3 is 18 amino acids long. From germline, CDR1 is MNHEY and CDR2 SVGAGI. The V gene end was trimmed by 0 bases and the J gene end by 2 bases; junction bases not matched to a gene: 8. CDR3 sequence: CASSYSRTSGESPYEQYF. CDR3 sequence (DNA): TGTGCCAGCAGTTACTCCCGGACTAGCGGGGAAAGCCCCTACGAGCAGTACTTC.

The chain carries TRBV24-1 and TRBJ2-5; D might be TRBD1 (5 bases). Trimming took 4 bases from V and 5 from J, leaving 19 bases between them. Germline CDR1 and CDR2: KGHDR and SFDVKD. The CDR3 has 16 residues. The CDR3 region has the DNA TGTGCCACCAGTGAAAAAGGGGTTGAGTTGGTCGAGACCCAGTACTTC. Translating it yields CATSEKGVELVETQYF.

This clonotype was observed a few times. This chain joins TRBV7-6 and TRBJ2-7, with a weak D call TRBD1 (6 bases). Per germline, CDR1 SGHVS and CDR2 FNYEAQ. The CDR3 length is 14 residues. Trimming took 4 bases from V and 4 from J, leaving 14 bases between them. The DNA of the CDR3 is TGTGCCAGCAGCTCTACAGGGTCCTGGTACGAGCAGTACTTC. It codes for CASSSTGSWYEQYF.

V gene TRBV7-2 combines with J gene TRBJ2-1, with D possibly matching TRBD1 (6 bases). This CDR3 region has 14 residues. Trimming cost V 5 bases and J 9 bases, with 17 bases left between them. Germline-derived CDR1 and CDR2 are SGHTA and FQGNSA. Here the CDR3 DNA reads TGTGCCAGCAGCCTGTACAGGGATCGAGGTGAGCAGTTCTTC. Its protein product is CASSLYRDRGEQFF.

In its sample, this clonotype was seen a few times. In DNA form, the CDR3 reads TGCAGACTTTGGGGCAGGATCTATGGCTACACCTTC. This sequence encodes CRLWGRIYGYTF. The rearrangement uses TRBV20-1 and TRBJ1-2; D may be TRBD1 (5 bases). The CDR3 sequence is 12 residues long. CDR1 DFQATT and CDR2 SNEGSKA come from the germline V gene (reference sequence).

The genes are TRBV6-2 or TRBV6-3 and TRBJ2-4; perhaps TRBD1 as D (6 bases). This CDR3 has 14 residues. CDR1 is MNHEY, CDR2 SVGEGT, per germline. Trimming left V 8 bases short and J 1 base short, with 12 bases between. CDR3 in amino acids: CASAAQGAKNIQYF. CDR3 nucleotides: TGTGCCAGCGCAGCACAGGGTGCCAAAAACATTCAGTACTTC.

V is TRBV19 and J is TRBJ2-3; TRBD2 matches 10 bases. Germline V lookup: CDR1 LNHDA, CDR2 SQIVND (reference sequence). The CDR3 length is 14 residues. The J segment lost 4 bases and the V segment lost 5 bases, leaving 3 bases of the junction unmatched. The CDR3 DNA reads TGTGCCAGTAGTGGAGCGGGGGGGCCAGATACGCAGTATTTT. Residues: CASSGAGGPDTQYF.

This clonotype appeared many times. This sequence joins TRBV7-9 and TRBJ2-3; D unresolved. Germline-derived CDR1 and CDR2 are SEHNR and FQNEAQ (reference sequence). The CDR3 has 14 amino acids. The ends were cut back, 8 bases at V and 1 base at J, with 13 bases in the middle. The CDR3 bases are TGTGCCAGCCGCGATAGGTGGGGCACAGATACGCAGTATTTT. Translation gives CASRDRWGTDTQYF. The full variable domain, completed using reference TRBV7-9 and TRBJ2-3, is DTGVSQNPRHKITKRGQNVTFRCDPISEHNRLYWYRQTLGQGPEFLTYFQNEAQLEKSRLLSDRFSAERPKGSFSTLEIQRTEQGDSAMYLCASRDRWGTDTQYFGPGTRLTVL.

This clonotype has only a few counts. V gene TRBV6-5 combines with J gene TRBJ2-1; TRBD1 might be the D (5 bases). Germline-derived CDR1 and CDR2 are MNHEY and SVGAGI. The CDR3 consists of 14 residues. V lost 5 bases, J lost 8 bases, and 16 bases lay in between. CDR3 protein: CASSIDRANHEQFF. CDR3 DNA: TGTGCCAGCAGTATCGACAGAGCTAACCATGAGCAGTTCTTC.

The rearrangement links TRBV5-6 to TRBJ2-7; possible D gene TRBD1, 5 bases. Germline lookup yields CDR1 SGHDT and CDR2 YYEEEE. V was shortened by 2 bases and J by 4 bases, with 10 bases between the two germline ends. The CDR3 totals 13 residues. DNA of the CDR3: TGTGCCAGCAGCTTCCAGGGTCAGTACGAGCAGTACTTC. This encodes CASSFQGQYEQYF.

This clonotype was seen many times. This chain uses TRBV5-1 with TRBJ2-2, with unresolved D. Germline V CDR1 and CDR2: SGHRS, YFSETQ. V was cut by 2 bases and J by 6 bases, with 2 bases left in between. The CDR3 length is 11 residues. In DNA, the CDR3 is TGCGCCAGCAGCTTTGCCGGGGAGCTGTTTTTT. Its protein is CASSFAGELFF.

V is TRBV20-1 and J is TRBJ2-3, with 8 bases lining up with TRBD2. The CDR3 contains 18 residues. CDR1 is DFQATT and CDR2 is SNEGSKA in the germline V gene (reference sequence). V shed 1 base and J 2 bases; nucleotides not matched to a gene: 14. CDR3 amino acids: CSARGPGELAEHTDTQYF. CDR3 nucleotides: TGCAGTGCTAGAGGTCCGGGGGAACTAGCGGAACACACAGATACGCAGTATTTT.

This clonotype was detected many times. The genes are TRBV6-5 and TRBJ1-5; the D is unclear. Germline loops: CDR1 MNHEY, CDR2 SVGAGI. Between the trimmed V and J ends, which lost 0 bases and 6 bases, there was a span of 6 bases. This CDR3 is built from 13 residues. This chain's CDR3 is CASSYSAGQPQHF. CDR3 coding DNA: TGTGCCAGCAGTTACTCCGCGGGTCAGCCCCAGCATTTT.

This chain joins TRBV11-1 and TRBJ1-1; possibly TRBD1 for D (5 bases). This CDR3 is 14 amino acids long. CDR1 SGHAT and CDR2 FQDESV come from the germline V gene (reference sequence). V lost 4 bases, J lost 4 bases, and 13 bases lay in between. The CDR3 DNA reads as TGTGCCAGCAGCTCCTGGACAAGTACCACTGAAGCTTTCTTT. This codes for CASSSWTSTTEAFF.

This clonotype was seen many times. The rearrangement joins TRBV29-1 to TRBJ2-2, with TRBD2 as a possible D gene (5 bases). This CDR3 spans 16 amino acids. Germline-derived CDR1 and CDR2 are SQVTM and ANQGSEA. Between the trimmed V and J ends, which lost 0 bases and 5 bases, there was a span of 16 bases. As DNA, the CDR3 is TGCAGCGTTGAAGATCGGGTGCGGGTAGGGACCGGGGAGCTGTTTTTT. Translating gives CSVEDRVRVGTGELFF.

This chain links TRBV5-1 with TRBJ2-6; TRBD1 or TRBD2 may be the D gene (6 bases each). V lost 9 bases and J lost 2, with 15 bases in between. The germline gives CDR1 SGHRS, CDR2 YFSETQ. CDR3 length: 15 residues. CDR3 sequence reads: CAILEGVTGANVLTF. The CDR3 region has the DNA TGCGCCATCTTGGAGGGGGTGACTGGGGCCAACGTCCTGACTTTC.

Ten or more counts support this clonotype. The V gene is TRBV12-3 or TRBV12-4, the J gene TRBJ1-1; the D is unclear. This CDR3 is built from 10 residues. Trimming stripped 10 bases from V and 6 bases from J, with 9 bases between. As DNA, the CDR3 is TGTGCCACTTTTCGGGCTGAAGCTTTCTTT. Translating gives CATFRAEAFF.

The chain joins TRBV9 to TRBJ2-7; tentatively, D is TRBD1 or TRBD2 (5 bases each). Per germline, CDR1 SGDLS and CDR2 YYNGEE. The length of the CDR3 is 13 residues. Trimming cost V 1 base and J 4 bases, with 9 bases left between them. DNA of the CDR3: TGTGCCAGCAGCGTAAGTGGGGGTTACGAGCAGTACTTC. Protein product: CASSVSGGYEQYF.

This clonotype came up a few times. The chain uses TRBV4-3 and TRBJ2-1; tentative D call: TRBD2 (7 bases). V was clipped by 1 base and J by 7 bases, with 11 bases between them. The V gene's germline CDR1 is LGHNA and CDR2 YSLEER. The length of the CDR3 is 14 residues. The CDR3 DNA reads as TGCGCCAGCAGCCAAGGGGGGGGCGGGAATGAGCAGTTCTTC. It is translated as CASSQGGGGNEQFF.

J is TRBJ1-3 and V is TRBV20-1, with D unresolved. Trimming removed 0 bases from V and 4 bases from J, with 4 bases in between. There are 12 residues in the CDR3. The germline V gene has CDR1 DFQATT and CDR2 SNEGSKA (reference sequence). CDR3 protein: CSARDTGNTIYF. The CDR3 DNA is TGCAGTGCTAGAGATACAGGAAACACCATATATTTT.